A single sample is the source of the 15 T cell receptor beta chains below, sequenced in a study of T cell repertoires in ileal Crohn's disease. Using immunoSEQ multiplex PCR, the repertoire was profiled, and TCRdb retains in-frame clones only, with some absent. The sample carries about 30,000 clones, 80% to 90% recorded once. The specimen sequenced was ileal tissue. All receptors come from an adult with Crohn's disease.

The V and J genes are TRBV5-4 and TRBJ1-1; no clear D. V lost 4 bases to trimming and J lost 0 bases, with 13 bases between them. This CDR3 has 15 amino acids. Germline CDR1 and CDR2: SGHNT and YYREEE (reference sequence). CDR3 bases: TGTGCCAGCAGCCCCCCGAACTCCATGAACACTGAAGCTTTCTTT. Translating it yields CASSPPNSMNTEAFF.

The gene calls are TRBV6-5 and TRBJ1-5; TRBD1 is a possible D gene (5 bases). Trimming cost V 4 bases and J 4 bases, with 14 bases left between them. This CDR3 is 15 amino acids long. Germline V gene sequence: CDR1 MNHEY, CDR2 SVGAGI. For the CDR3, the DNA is TGTGCCAGCAGTTCAGCGGGGACGGCTAATCAGCCCCAGCATTTT. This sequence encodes CASSSAGTANQPQHF.

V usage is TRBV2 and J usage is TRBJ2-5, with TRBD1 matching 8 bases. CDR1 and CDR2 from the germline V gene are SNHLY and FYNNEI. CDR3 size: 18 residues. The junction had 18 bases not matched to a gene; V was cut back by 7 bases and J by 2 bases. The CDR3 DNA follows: TGTGCCAGCACCCCCCCCCTGGGTTCAGGGGGCCAACAAGAGACCCAGTACTTC. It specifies CASTPPLGSGGQQETQYF.

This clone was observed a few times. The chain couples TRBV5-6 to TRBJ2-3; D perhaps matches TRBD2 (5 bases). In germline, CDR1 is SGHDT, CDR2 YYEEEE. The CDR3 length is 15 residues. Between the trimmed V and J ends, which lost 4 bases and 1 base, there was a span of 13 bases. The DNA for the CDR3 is TGTGCCAGCAGCAGGGCGGGTTTGGGCACAGATACGCAGTATTTT. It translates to CASSRAGLGTDTQYF.

The CDR3 coding sequence is TGTGCCAGCAGCTTTGGCGGAAGCAATCAGCCCCAGCATTTT. Translated, it gives CASSFGGSNQPQHF. J is TRBJ1-5 and V is TRBV5-6, with D uncertain. With 2 bases removed from V and 1 base from J, the gap between germline ends came to 7 bases. The V gene's germline CDR1 is SGHDT and CDR2 YYEEEE. The CDR3 covers 14 residues. Variable domain in full (rest from reference TRBV5-6 and TRBJ1-5): DAGVTQSPTHLIKTRGQQVTLRCSPKSGHDTVSWYQQALGQGPQFIFQYYEEEERQRGNFPDRFSGHQFPNYSSELNVNALLLGDSALYLCASSFGGSNQPQHFGDGTRLSIL.

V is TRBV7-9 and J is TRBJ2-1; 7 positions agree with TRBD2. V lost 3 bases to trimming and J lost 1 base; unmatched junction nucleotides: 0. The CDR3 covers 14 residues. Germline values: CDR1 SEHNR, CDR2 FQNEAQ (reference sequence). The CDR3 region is CASSFGGSYNEQFF. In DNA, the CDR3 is TGTGCCAGCAGCTTCGGGGGGTCCTACAATGAGCAGTTCTTC.

The CDR3 nucleotides read TGCGCCAGCAGCCAAGGACCCCAGGGAACCTACGAGCAGTACTTC. This codes for CASSQGPQGTYEQYF. V is TRBV4-1 and J is TRBJ2-5, with a possible D match to TRBD1 (5 bases). The J call may be faulty, since TRBJ2-7 better matches the DNA end. The CDR3 extends over 15 amino acids. In germline, CDR1 is MGHRA, CDR2 YSYEKL.

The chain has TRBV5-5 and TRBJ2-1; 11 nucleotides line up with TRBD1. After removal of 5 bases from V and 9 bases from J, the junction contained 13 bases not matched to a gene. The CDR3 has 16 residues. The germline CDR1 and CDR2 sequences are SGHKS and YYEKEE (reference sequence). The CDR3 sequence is CASRSGDRGSAAEQFF. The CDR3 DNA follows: TGTGCCAGCAGGTCTGGGGACAGGGGGTCGGCGGCTGAGCAGTTCTTC. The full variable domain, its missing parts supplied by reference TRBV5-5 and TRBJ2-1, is DAGVTQSPTHLIKTRGQQVTLRCSPISGHKSVSWYQQVLGQGPQFIFQYYEKEERGRGNFPDRFSARQFPNYSSELNVNALLLGDSALYLCASRSGDRGSAAEQFFGPGTRLTVL.

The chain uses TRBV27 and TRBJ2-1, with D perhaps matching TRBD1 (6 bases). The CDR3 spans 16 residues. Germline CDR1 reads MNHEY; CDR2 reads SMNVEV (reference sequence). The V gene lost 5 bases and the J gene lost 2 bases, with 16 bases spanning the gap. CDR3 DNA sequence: TGTGCCAGCAGTCCGGGGCAGGGGCTCGCCTACAATGAGCAGTTCTTC. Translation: CASSPGQGLAYNEQFF.

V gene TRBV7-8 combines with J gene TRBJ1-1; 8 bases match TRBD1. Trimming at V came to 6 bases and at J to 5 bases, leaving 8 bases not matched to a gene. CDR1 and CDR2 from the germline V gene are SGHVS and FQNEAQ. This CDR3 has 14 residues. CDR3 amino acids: CASSNVRGHTEAFF. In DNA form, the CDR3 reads TGTGCCAGCAGTAACGTCAGGGGGCATACTGAAGCTTTCTTT.

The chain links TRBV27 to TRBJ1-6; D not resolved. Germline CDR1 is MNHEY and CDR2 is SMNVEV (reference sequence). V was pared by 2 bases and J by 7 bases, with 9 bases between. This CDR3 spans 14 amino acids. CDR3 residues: CASSLEVPNSPLHF. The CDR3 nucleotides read TGTGCCAGCAGTTTAGAGGTACCCAATTCACCCCTCCACTTT.

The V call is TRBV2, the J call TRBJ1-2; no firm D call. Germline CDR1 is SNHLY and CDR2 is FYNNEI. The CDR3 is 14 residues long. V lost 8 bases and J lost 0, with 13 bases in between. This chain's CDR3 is CASDQATTNYGYTF. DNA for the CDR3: TGTGCCAGCGATCAAGCCACCACTAACTATGGCTACACCTTC.

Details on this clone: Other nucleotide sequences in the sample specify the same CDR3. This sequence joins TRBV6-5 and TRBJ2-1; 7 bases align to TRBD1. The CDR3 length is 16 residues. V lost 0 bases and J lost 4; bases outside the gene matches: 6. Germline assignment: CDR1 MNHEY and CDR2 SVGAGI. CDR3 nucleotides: TGTGCCAGCAGTTACTCAAGGACAGGTGGTTACAATGAGCAGTTCTTC. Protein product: CASSYSRTGGYNEQFF.

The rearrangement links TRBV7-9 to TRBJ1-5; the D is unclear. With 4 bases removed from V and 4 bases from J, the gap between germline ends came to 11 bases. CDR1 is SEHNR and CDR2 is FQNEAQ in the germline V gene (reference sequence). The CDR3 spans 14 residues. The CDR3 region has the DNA TGTGCCAGCAGCTCGACCTACAGAAATCAGCCCCAGCATTTT. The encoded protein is CASSSTYRNQPQHF. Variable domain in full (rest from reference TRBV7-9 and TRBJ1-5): DTGVSQNPRHKITKRGQNVTFRCDPISEHNRLYWYRQTLGQGPEFLTYFQNEAQLEKSRLLSDRFSAERPKGSFSTLEIQRTEQGDSAMYLCASSSTYRNQPQHFGDGTRLSIL.

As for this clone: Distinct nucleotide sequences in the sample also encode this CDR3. The CDR3, as DNA: TGTGCCAGCAGGAGGACTAGCGGACAAGAGACCCAGTACTTC. It codes for CASRRTSGQETQYF. The gene calls are TRBV2 and TRBJ2-5; 10 bases match TRBD2. The V segment lost 6 bases and the J segment 2 bases; nucleotides outside the gene matches: 3. The CDR3 runs to 14 residues. Germline assignment: CDR1 SNHLY and CDR2 FYNNEI.